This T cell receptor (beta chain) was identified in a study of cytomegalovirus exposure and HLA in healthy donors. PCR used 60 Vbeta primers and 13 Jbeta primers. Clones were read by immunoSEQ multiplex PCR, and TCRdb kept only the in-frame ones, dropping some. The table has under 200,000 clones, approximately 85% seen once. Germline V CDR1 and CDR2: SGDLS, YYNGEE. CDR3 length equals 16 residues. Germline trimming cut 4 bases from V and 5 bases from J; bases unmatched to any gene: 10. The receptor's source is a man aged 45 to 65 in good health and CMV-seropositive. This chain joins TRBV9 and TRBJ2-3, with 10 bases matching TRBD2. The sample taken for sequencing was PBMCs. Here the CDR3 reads CASSFKREGPIDTQYF. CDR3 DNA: TGTGCCAGCAGCTTCAAGCGGGAGGGCCCTATAGATACGCAGTATTTT.